Below, 18 T cell receptor beta chains from the same sample are listed, as sequenced in a study of Tregs in tolerant kidney transplant recipients. The protocol was immunoSEQ multiplex PCR, while the TCRdb copy is restricted to in-frame clones and leaves out a portion. Seen in this sample are approximately 35,000 clones; the ten most common clones hold 6.5% to 8%. The sequencing used CD8+ T cells from blood, collected before the transplant. The receptors were gathered from a human donor who received a combined kidney and bone marrow transplant.

For this clone: The CDR3 is cut off 3 residues early in the read; its end comes from the germline J gene. The V gene is TRBV7-9, the J gene TRBJ1-2; D is perhaps TRBD1 (6 bases). The ends were cut back, 5 bases at V and 2 bases at J, with 6 bases in the middle. The CDR3 contains 12 residues. Germline loops: CDR1 SEHNR, CDR2 FQNEAQ (reference sequence). The CDR3 region is CASSGQNYGYTF. The sequenced CDR3 bases are TGTGCCAGCAGCGGACAGAACTATGGC.

About this clone: The CDR3 end falls 3 residues outside the read, so it is completed with the germline J gene. V is TRBV13 and J is TRBJ2-7, with D possibly TRBD1 on 6 matching bases. The CDR3 sequence is 15 residues long. Trimming pared 1 base from V and 2 bases from J, leaving 12 bases between. Germline CDR1 is PRHDT and CDR2 is FYEKMQ (reference sequence). CDR3 in amino acids: CASSLEGDTTYEQYF. The DNA read from the CDR3 is TGTGCCAGCAGCTTAGAGGGGGACACAACCTACGAG.

As regards this clone: From the germline J gene comes the end of the CDR3, since the read stops 3 residues before it. This chain joins TRBV6-4 and TRBJ2-6; 12 positions agree with TRBD1. Per the germline V gene, CDR1 is MRHNA and CDR2 is SNTAGT. This CDR3 contains 21 residues. V shed 4 bases and J 0 bases; nucleotides not matched to a gene: 13. The CDR3 sequence: CASSGSGTGGLPLSGANVLTF. The CDR3 DNA, read in part, is TGTGCCAGCAGTGGCTCCGGGACAGGGGGCCTTCCCCTCTCTGGGGCCAACGTC.

Turning to this clone: The CDR3 end lies 3 residues beyond the end of the read and is filled in from the germline J gene. The gene calls are TRBV7-6 and TRBJ2-3; D is possibly TRBD1 (6 bases). CDR1 and CDR2 (germline): SGHVS, FNYEAQ. CDR3 size: 15 residues. The V end lost 5 bases, the J end lost 2 bases, and 14 bases lay between the germline ends. The DNA read from the CDR3 is TGTGCCAGCAGCGGCAGGGACACCTTCACAGATACG. It translates to CASSGRDTFTDT. The full CDR3 reads CASSGRDTFTDTQYF. Full variable domain (outside the CDR3, taken from reference TRBV7-6 and TRBJ2-3): GAGVSQSPRYKVTKRGQDVALRCDPISGHVSLYWYRQALGQGPEFLTYFNYEAQQDKSGLPNDRFSAERPEGSISTLTIQRTEQRDSAMYRCASSGRDTFTDTQYFGPGTRLTVL.

As concerns this clone: Read sequence stops 3 residues before the CDR3 end, and the germline J gene provides the missing end. The genes are TRBV2 and TRBJ2-7; TRBD1 aligns across 10 bases. J was trimmed by 2 bases and V by 7 bases; bases with no gene match: 5. The CDR3 extends over 14 amino acids. CDR1 and CDR2 from the germline V gene are SNHLY and FYNNEI. Partial CDR3 DNA: TGTGCCAGCACCGCGACAGGGGGCCCCTACGAG. Protein sequence: CASTATGGPYE. The full CDR3 reads CASTATGGPYEQYF.

Of note for this clone: The read ends 3 residues before the CDR3 terminus; that terminus is restored from the germline J gene. The V and J genes are TRBV19 and TRBJ1-1, with a tentative D call TRBD1 (5 bases). Germline CDR1 is LNHDA and CDR2 is SQIVND (reference sequence). Deletions cut 9 bases from V and 3 bases from J, with 14 bases between. This CDR3 is 13 amino acids long. This CDR3 is CASTPWGDTEAFF. The DNA read from the CDR3 is TGTGCCAGCACCCCGTGGGGGGACACTGAA.

Turning to this clone: The observed sequence ends 3 residues before the CDR3 terminus, with the missing tail filled in from the germline J gene. This chain joins TRBV2 and TRBJ2-5, with no clear D. Between the trimmed V and J ends, which lost 2 bases and 6 bases, there was a span of 7 bases. The CDR3 contains 12 residues. CDR1 is SNHLY, CDR2 FYNNEI, per germline. The CDR3 region is CASSEISQTQYF. The sequenced CDR3 bases are TGTGCCAGCAGTGAAATATCTCAGACC.

About this clone: The read is 3 residues too short to cover the CDR3 end, so that end is filled in from the germline J gene. This chain joins TRBV5-5 and TRBJ2-1, with 13 bases aligning to TRBD2. The V and J ends lost 4 bases and 8 bases, in that order; junction bases with no gene match: 6. Germline values: CDR1 SGHKS, CDR2 YYEKEE (reference sequence). The CDR3 covers 15 residues. The CDR3 is CASSLGLAGMDEQFF. Partial CDR3 DNA: TGTGCCAGCAGCCTGGGACTAGCGGGAATGGATGAG.

Concerning this clone itself: The read finishes 3 residues shy of the CDR3 end, and the germline J gene is used to complete it. This chain uses TRBV6-7 with TRBJ1-2, with 7 bases lining up with TRBD1. TRBV6-7 is placed among ORFs of uncertain function. The CDR3 is 17 amino acids. The CDR3 loop is CASCRPTGPDVPRGYTF. The part of the CDR3 DNA that was read is TGTGCCAGCTGTCGACCGACAGGGCCCGACGTTCCACGGGGC.

On this clone itself: The CDR3 goes on 3 residues after the read ends, and that part is filled in from the germline J gene. The chain uses TRBV5-5 and TRBJ1-1, with D possibly TRBD1 on 5 matching bases. The germline V gene has CDR1 SGHKS and CDR2 YYEKEE (reference sequence). This CDR3 has 14 amino acids. V gave up 0 bases and J gave up 4 bases, with 10 bases separating them. The sequenced CDR3 bases are TGTGCCAGCAGCTTGGGCCGGGGGGGCACTGAA. Amino acid sequence: CASSLGRGGTE. The CDR3 as a whole reads CASSLGRGGTEAFF.

Worth noting for this clone: Read coverage stops 3 residues before the CDR3 terminus; the germline J gene supplies the remainder. This sequence joins TRBV7-9 and TRBJ1-6; tentatively, D is TRBD1 (5 bases). V was cut by 1 base and J by 10 bases, with 11 bases left in between. This CDR3 is built from 14 residues. The V gene's germline CDR1 is SEHNR and CDR2 FQNEAQ (reference sequence). The DNA read from the CDR3 is TGTGCCAGCAGCTTAGGGGGGGATCGGTCACCC. As protein: CASSLGGDRSP. The CDR3 in full is CASSLGGDRSPLHF.

Notes on this clone: The CDR3 extends 3 residues past the end of the read, so its final part is completed from the germline J gene. The chain recombines TRBV30 with TRBJ2-5, with D perhaps TRBD2 (5 bases). Germline-derived CDR1 and CDR2 are GTSNPN and SVGIG (reference sequence). Trimming cost V 0 bases and J 0 bases, with 8 bases left between them. There are 14 residues in the CDR3. The CDR3 DNA, read in part, is TGTGCCTGGAGTGTAACGGACTACCAAGAGACC. Translating gives CAWSVTDYQET. The CDR3 in its entirety is CAWSVTDYQETQYF.

CDR3 DNA (partial): TGTGCCAGCAGCTTAGGCACAGGGGGCCTTGAAAAA. Translation gives CASSLGTGGLEK. The entire CDR3 protein reads CASSLGTGGLEKLFF. V gene TRBV7-6 combines with J gene TRBJ1-4; 9 bases align to TRBD1. The CDR3 is cut off 3 residues early in the read; its end comes from the germline J gene. Germline loops: CDR1 SGHVS, CDR2 FNYEAQ. J was trimmed by 7 bases and V by 1 base; bases with no gene match: 4. This CDR3 has 15 residues.

As concerns this clone: The missing CDR3 end, 3 residues past where the read stops, is filled in from the germline J gene. The gene calls are TRBV7-2 and TRBJ2-7; TRBD2 aligns across 7 bases. The CDR3 covers 14 residues. The trim removed 0 bases at V and 2 bases at J, leaving 1 base unmatched. Germline CDR1 is SGHTA and CDR2 is FQGNSA. The CDR3 bases that were read are TGTGCCAGCAGCTTAGCGGGAGGGGCCTACGAG. It yields the protein CASSLAGGAYE. The full CDR3 sequence reads CASSLAGGAYEQYF.

To note about this clone: The read halts 3 residues ahead of the CDR3 end, with the missing end drawn from the germline J gene. V is TRBV7-6 and J is TRBJ1-3, with 8 bases matching TRBD1. Germline CDR1 reads SGHVS; CDR2 reads FNYEAQ. The CDR3 covers 18 residues. With V trimmed by 2 bases and J by 2 bases, 11 bases remained unmatched. This chain's CDR3 is CASSLSPTDRVTGNTIYF. The DNA read from the CDR3 is TGTGCCAGCAGCTTATCCCCTACGGACAGGGTCACTGGAAACACC.

Turning to this clone: The read is 3 residues too short to cover the CDR3 end, so that end is filled in from the germline J gene. The chain is built from TRBV29-1 and TRBJ1-2; D gene ambiguous. This CDR3 has 14 residues. The V end was cut by 6 bases, the J end by 3 bases, with 17 bases between. Germline CDR1 is SQVTM and CDR2 is ANQGSEA. The CDR3 reads CSVAPGRDDYGYTF. The CDR3 bases that were read are TGCAGCGTGGCCCCGGGGAGGGATGACTATGGC.

A remark on this clone: The CDR3 end is not reached by the read, which stops 3 residues before it; the germline J gene fills it in. This chain connects TRBV7-8 to TRBJ1-3; 8 bases fit TRBD1. Germline V gene lookup returns CDR1 SGHVS and CDR2 FQNEAQ. The CDR3 loop spans 16 amino acids. Unmatched junction bases numbered 14, after V lost 5 bases and J lost 8 bases. The CDR3 loop reads CASSAWGVMTGDTIYF. Partial CDR3 DNA: TGTGCCAGCAGCGCTTGGGGGGTAATGACAGGGGACACC. Complete variable domain (other parts from reference TRBV7-8 and TRBJ1-3): GAGVSQSPRYKVAKRGQDVALRCDPISGHVSLFWYQQALGQGPEFLTYFQNEAQLDKSGLPSDRFFAERPEGSVSTLKIQRTQQEDSAVYLCASSAWGVMTGDTIYFGEGSWLTVV.

Concerning this clone: Coverage ceases 3 residues before the CDR3 finishes, and the germline J gene fills in the end. V is TRBV30 and J is TRBJ2-1, with TRBD1 as a possible D gene (5 bases). Germline V lookup: CDR1 GTSNPN, CDR2 SVGIG (reference sequence). The CDR3 has 14 amino acids. V was trimmed by 2 bases and J by 5 bases, leaving 13 bases between them. CDR3 sequence: CAWSLLKGDNEQFF. The sequenced CDR3 bases are TGTGCCTGGAGTTTGCTGAAAGGGGACAATGAG.